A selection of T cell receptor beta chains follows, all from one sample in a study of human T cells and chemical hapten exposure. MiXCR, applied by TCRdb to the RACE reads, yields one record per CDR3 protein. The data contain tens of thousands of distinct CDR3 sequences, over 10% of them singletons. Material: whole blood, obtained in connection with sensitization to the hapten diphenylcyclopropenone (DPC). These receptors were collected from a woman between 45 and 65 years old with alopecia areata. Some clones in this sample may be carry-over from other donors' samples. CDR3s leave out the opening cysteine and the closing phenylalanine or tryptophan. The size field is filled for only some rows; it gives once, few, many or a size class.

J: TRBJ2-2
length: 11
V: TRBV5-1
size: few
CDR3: ASGYANTGELF

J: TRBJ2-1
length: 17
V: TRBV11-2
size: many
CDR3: ASSPAVLAGGGLYNEQF

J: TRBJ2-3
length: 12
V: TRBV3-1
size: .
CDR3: ASSTRTVWDTQY

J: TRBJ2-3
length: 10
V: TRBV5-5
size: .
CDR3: ASSFVVDTQY

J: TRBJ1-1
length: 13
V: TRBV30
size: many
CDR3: AWSLTTGGRTEAF

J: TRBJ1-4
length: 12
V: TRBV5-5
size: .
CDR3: ASMDRGGNEKLF

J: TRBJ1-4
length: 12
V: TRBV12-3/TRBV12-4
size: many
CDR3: ASSFQAANEKLF

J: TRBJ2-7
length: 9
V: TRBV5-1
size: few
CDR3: ASSLPQEQY

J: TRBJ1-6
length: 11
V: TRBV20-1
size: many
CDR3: SASWGDNSPLH

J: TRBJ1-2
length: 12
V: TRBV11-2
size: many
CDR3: ASSPLRGSYGYT

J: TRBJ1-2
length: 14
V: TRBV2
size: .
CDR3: ASSVPNPGTDYGYT

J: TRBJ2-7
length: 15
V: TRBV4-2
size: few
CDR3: ASSLGSLAGGSDEQY

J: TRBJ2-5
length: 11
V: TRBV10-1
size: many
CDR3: ASSEGPGETQY

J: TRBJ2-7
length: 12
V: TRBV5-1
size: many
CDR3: ASSLDGRGYEQY

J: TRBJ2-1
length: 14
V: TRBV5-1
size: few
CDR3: ASSYSGGSSYNEQF

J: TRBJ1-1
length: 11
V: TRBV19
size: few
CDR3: ASSTQGGFEAF

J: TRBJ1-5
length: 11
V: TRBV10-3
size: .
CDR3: AIRFAVGQPQH

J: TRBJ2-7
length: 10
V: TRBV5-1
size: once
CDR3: ASSWTGHPQY

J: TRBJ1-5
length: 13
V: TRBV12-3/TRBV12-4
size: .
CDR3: ASSLARTDLRPQH

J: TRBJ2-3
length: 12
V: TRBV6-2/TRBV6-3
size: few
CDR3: ASRRTVRGDTQY

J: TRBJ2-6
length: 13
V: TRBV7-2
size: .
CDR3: ASSPAGSGANVLT

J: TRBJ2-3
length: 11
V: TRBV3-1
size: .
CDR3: ASRGGGTDTQY

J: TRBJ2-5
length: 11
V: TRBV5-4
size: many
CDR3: ASSLWGTETQY

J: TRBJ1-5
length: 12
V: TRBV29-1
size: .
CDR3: SAGRPHPNQPQH

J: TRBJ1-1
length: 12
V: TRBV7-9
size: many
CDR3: ASSFRGKNTEAF

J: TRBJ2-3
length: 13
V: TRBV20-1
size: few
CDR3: SARNMGESTDTQY

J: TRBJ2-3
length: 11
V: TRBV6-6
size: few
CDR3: ASSYEAADTQY

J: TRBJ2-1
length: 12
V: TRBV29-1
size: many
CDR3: SVGSGSSYNEQF

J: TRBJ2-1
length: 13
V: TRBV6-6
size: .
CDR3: ASSPGTYDNNEQF

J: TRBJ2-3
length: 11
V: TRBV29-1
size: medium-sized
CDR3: SVTKFGRDTQY

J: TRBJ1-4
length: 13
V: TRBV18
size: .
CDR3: ASSPPGQDYEKLF

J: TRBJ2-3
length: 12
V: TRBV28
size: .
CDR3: ASSLFSLTDTQY

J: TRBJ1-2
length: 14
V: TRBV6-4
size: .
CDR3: ASSDQRTGENYGYT

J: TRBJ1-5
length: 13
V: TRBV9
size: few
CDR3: ASSFRGDSNQPQH

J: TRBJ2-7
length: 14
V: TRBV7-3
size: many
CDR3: ASSLTGTSGNYEQY

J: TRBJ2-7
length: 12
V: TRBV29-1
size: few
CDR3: SVVPGSVGYEQY

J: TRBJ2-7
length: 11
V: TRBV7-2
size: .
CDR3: ASSRLRLYEQY

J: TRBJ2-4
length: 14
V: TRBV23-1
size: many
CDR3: ASSQKDYRAKNIQY

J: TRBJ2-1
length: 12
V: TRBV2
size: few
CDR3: ASRDGSSYNEQF

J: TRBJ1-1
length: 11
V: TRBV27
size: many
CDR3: ASSLSQGTEAF

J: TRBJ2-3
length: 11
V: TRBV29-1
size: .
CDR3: SVALAVGDTQY

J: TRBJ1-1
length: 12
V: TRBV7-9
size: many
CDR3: ASSAGHLNTEAF

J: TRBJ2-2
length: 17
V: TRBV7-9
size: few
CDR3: ASSSMGVAGAVGTGELF

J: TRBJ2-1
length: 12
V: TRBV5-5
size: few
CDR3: ASSPAVGGSEQF

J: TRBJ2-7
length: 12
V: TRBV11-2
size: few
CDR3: ASSLGQASYEQY

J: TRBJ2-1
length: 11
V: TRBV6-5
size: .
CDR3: ASRRAAFDEQF

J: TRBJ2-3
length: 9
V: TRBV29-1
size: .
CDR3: SDTVSDTQY

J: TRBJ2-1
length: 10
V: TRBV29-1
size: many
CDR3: SAVPQGNEQF

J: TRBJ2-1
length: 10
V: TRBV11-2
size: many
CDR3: ASSTTGYEQF

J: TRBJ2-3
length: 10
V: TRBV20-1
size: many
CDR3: SPRPATDTQY

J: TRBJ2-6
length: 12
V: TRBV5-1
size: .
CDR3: ASSFDAGANVLT

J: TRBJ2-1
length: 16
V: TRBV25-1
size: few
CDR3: ASYGGLAGGSSYNEQF

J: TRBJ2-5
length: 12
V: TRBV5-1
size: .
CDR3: ASSPRPSQETQY

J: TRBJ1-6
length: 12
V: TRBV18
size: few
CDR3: ASSQGSYNSPLH

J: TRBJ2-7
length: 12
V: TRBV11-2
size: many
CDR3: ASSLTSGSHEQY

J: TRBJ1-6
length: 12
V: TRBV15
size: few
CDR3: ATSRDPVNSPLH

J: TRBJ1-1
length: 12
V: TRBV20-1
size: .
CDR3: SGTPFFMNTEAF

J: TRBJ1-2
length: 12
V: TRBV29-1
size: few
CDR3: SVEVTGGALGYT